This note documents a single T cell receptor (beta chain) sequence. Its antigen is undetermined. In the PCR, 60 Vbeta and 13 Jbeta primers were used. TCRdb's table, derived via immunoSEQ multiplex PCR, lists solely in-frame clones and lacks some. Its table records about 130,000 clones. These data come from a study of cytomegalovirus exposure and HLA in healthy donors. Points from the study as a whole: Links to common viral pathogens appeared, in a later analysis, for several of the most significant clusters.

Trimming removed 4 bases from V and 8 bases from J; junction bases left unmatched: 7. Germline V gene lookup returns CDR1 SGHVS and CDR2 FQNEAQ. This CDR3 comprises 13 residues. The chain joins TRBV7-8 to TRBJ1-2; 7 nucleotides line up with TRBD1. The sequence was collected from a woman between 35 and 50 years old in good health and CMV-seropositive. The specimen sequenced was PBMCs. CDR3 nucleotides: TGTGCCAGCAGCTACCGACAGGGCGGGGGCTACACCTTC. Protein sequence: CASSYRQGGGYTF.